This T cell receptor beta chain appears in the sequencing data of a study of cytomegalovirus exposure and HLA in healthy donors. Study observations and caveats: Cytomegalovirus association was assigned to approximately 160 TCR beta chains. As confirmed in vitro, a few CMV-associated chains were specific for CMV antigens.

This CDR3 contains 16 residues. The germline V gene encodes CDR1 SGHRS and CDR2 YFSETQ. V trimming: 4 bases; J trimming: 1 base; junction bases outside the gene matches: 7. Clones were sequenced by immunoSEQ multiplex PCR, and TCRdb holds only the in-frame ones, with some missing. The table lists some 140,000 clones, about 83% of them singletons. Concerning this clone itself: What it binds is not known.

The receptor comes from a woman in her thirties in good health and CMV-seronegative. Sequenced: PBMCs. The chain links TRBV5-1 to TRBJ2-4; 8 positions agree with TRBD1. The CDR3 DNA sequence: TGCGCCAGCAGCATCCAGGGGGCAGGGGCCAAAAACATTCAGTACTTC. Protein product: CASSIQGAGAKNIQYF.